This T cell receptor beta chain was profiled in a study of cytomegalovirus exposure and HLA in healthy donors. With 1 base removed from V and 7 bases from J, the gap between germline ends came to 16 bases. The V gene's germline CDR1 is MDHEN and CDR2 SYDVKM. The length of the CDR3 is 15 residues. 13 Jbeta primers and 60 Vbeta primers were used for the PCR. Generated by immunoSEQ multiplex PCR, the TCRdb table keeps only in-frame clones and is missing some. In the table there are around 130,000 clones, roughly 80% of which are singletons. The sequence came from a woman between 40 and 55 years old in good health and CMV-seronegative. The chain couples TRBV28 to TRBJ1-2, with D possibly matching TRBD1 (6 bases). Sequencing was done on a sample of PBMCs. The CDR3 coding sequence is TGTGCCAGCAGTTTATCGGAACCCGGGGGGGCTGGCTACACCTTC. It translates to CASSLSEPGGAGYTF.